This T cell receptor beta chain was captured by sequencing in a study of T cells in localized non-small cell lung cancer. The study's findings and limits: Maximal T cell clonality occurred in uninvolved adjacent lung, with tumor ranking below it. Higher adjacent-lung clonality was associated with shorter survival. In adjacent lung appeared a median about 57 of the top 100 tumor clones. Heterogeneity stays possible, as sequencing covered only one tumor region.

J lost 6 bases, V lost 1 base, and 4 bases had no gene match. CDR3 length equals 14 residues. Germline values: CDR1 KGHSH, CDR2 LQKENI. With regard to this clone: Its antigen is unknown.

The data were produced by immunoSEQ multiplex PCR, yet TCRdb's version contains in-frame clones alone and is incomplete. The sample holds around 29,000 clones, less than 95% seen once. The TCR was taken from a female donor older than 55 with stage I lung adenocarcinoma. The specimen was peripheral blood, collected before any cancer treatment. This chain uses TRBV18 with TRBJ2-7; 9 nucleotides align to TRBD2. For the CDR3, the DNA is TGTGCCAGCTCACCACTAGCGGGAGTAGGCGAGCAGTACTTC. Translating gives CASSPLAGVGEQYF.